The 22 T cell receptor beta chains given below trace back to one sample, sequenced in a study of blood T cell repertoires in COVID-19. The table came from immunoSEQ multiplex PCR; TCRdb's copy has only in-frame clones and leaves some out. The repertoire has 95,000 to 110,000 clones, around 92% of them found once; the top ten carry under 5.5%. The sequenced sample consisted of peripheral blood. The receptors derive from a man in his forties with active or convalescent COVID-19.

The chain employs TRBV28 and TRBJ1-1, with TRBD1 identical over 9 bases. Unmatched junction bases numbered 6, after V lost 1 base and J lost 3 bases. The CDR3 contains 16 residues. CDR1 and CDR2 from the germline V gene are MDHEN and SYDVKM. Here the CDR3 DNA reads TGTGCCAGCAGTTTATTCCATCGACAGGGGGACACTGAAGCTTTCTTT. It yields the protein CASSLFHRQGDTEAFF.

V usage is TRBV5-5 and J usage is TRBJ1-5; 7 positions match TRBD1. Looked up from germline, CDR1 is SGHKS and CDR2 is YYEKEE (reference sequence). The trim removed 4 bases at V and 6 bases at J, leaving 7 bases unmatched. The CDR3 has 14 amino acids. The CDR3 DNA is TGTGCCAGCAGCGCCGGGACAGCAGGTCAGCCCCAGCATTTT. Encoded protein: CASSAGTAGQPQHF.

CDR3 sequence reads: CASSQDLTPQETQYF. The CDR3 DNA reads TGTGCCAGCAGCCAAGATTTGACACCTCAAGAGACCCAGTACTTC. The V and J genes are TRBV14 and TRBJ2-5, with unresolved D. Trimming cost V 0 bases and J 2 bases, with 10 bases left between them. CDR1 and CDR2 from the germline V gene are SGHDN and FVKESK. The CDR3 loop spans 15 amino acids. The complete variable domain, with remaining parts taken from reference TRBV14 and TRBJ2-5, reads EAGVTQFPSHSVIEKGQTVTLRCDPISGHDNLYWYRRVMGKEIKFLLHFVKESKQDESGMPNNRFLAERTGGTYSTLKVQPAELEDSGVYFCASSQDLTPQETQYFGPGTRLLVL.

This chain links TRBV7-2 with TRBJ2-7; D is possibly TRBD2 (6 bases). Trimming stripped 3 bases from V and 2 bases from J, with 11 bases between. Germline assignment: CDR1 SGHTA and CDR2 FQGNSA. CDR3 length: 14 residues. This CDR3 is CASSFRRGAYEQYF. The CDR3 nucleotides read TGTGCCAGCAGCTTCCGGCGGGGCGCCTACGAGCAGTACTTC.

The CDR3 nucleotides read TGTGCCAGTAACAGGGGGGCTGAGACCAAAAACATTCAGTACTTC. Protein product: CASNRGAETKNIQYF. J is TRBJ2-4 and V is TRBV19; the match to TRBD1 covers 8 bases. J was trimmed by 2 bases and V by 7 bases; bases with no gene match: 7. Germline-derived CDR1 and CDR2 are LNHDA and SQIVND (reference sequence). This CDR3 region has 15 residues.

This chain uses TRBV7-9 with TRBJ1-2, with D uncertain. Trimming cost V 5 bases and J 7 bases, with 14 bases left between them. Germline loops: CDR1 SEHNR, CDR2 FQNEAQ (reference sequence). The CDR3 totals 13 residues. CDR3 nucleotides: TGTGCCAGCAGCCCCCACCAAACTGCTGGCTACACCTTC. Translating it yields CASSPHQTAGYTF.

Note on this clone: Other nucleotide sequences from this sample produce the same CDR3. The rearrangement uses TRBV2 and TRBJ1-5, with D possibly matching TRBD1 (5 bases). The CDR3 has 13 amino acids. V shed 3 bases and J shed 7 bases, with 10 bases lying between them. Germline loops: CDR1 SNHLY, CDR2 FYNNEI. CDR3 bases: TGTGCCAGCAGTGACGGGGGAGGACAGCCCCAGCATTTT. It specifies CASSDGGGQPQHF.

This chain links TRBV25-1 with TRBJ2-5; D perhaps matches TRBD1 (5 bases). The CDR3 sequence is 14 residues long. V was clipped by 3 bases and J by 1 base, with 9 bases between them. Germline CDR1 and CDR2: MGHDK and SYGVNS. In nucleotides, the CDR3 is TGTGCCAGCAGTGAGCAGACAGCCCAAGAGACCCAGTACTTC. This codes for CASSEQTAQETQYF.

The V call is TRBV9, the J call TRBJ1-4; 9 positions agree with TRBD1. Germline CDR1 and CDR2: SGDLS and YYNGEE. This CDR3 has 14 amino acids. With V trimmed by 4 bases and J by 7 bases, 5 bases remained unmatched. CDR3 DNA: TGTGCCAGCAGCCCGACAGGGGGTAGTGAAAAACTGTTTTTT. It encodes CASSPTGGSEKLFF.

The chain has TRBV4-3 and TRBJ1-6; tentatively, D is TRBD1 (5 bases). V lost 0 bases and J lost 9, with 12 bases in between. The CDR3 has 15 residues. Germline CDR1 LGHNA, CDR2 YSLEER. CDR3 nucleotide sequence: TGCGCCAGCAGCCAAGAGGGGCAGGGTTTTTCACCCCTCCACTTT. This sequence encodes CASSQEGQGFSPLHF.

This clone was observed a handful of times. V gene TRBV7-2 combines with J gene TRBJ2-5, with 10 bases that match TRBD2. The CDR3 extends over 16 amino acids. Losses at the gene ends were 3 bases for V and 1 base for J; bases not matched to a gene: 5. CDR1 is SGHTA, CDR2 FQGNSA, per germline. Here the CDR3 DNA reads TGTGCCAGCAGCTTCCCAATAGCGGGAGGCCAAGAGACCCAGTACTTC. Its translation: CASSFPIAGGQETQYF.

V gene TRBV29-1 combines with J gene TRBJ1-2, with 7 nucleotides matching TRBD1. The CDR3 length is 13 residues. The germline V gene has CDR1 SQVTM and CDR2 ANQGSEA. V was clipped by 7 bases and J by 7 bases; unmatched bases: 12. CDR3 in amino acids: CSGSGTDLGGYTF. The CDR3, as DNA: TGCAGCGGTTCCGGGACAGACCTCGGTGGCTACACCTTC.

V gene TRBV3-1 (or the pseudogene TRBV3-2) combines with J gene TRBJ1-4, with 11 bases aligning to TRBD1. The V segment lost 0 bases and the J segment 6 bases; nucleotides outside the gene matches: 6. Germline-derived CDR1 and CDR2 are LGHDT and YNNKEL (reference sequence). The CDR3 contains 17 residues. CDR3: CASSQDPTGQGDEKLFF. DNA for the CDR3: TGTGCCAGCAGCCAAGATCCGACGGGACAGGGGGATGAAAAACTGTTTTTT.

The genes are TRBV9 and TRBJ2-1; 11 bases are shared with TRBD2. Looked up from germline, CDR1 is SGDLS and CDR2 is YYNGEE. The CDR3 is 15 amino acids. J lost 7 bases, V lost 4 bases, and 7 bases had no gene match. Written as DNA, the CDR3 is TGTGCCAGCAGCTCTTCCGGGACTAGCGGTAATGAGCAGTTCTTC. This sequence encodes CASSSSGTSGNEQFF.

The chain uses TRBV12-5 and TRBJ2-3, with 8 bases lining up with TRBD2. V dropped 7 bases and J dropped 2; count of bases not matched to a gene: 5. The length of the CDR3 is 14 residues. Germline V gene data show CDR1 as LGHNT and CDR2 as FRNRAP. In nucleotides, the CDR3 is TGTGCTAGTGCCTCGGGGGGGTTCACAGATACGCAGTATTTT. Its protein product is CASASGGFTDTQYF.

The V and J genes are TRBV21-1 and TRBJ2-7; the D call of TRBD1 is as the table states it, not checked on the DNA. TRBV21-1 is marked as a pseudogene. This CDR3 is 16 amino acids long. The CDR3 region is CASSLPGQGASYEQYF. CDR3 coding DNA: TGTGCCAGCAGCCTCCCAGGACAGGGGGCCTCCTACGAGCAGTACTTC.

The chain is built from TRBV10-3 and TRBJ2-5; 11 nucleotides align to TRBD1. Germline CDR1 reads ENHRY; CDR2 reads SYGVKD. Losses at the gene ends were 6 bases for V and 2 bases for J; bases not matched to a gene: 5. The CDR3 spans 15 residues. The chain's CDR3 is CAIRAGTGGQETQYF. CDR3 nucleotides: TGTGCCATCAGGGCCGGGACAGGGGGGCAAGAGACCCAGTACTTC.

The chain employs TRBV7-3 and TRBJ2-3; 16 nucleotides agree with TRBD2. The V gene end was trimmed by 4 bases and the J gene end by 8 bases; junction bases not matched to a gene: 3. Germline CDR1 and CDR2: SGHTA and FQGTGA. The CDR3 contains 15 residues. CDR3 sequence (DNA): TGTGCCAGCAGCTCGGGACTAGCGGGAGGGAGTACGCAGTATTTT. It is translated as CASSSGLAGGSTQYF.

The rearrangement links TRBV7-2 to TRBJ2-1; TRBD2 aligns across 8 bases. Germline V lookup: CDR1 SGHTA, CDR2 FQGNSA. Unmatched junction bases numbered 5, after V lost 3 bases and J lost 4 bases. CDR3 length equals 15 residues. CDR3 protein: CASSFVAGTYNEQFF. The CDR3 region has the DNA TGTGCCAGCAGCTTTGTAGCGGGGACTTACAATGAGCAGTTCTTC.

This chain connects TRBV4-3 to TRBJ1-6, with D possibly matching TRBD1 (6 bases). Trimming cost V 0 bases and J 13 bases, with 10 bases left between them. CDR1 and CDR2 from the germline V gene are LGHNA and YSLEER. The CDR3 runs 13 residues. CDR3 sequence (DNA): TGCGCCAGCAGCCAAGATCAGGGGACGCCCCTCCACTTT. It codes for CASSQDQGTPLHF.

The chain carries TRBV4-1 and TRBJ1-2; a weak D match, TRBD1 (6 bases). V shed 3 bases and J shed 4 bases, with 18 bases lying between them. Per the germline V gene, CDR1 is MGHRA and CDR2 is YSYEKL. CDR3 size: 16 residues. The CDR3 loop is CASSQRDWGGLYGYTF. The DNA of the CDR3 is TGCGCCAGCAGCCAGCGCGATTGGGGGGGGCTCTATGGCTACACCTTC.

As DNA, the CDR3 is TGTGCCAGCAGTGCTCCGGGACAGGGCATCGAGACCCAGTACTTC. It is translated as CASSAPGQGIETQYF. J is TRBJ2-5 and V is TRBV27; TRBD1 matches at 9 bases. From germline, CDR1 is MNHEY and CDR2 SMNVEV (reference sequence). The CDR3 runs to 15 residues. V trimming: 5 bases; J trimming: 5 bases; junction bases outside the gene matches: 9.